What follows describes a single T cell receptor beta chain. This entry is derived from a study of control samples from healthy donors and cancer patients. Libraries were prepared by immunoSEQ multiplex PCR; TCRdb keeps only in-frame clonotypes and omits some of them. The sample has 110,000 to 150,000 clones; about nine tenths are singletons. The CDR3 totals 13 residues. Deletions cut 11 bases from V and 3 bases from J, with 17 bases between. Germline V gives CDR1 ENHRY, CDR2 SYGVKD. This TCR came from a man aged 30 to 39 in good health. What was sequenced was blood. This chain connects TRBV10-3 to TRBJ2-7, with a tentative D call TRBD1 (5 bases). The CDR3 here is CASGHALNYEQYF. The CDR3, as DNA: TGTGCCTCAGGGCATGCCTTAAACTACGAGCAGTACTTC.